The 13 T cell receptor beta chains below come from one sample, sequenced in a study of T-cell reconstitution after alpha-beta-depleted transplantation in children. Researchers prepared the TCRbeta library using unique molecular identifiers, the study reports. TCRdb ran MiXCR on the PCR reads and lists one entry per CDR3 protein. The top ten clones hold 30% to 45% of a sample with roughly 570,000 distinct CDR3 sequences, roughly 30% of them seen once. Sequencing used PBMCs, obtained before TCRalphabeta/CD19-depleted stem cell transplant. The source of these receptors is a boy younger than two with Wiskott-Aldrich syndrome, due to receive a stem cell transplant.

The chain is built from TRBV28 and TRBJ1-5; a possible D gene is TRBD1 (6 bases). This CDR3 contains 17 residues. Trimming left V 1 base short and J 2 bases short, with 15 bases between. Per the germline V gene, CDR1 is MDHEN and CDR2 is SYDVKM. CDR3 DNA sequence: TGTGCCAGCAGTTTATCGGACAGTTGGAGGGGCAATCAGCCCCAGCATTTT. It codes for CASSLSDSWRGNQPQHF.

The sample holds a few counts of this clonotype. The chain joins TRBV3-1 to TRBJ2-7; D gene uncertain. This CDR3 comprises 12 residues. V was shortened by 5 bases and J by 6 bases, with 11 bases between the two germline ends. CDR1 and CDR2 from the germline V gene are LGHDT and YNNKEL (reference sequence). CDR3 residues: CASSFGQSEQYF. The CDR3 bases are TGTGCCAGCAGCTTCGGGCAGAGCGAGCAGTACTTC.

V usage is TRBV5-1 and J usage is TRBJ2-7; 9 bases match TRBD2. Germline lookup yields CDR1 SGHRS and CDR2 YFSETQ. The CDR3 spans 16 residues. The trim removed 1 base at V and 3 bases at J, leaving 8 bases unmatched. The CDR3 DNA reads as TGCGCCAGCAGCTTGACGTGGGCGCGGGAGGGCTACGAGCAGTACTTC. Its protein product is CASSLTWAREGYEQYF.

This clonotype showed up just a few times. DNA for the CDR3: TGTGCCAGTAGTACCGCCTACCGGGACCAAATCTCCTACGAGCAGTACTTC. Protein product: CASSTAYRDQISYEQYF. V gene TRBV19 combines with J gene TRBJ2-7; D could derive from TRBD1 or TRBD2 (5 bases each). This CDR3 has 17 amino acids. Germline CDR1 and CDR2: LNHDA and SQIVND (reference sequence). V lost 4 bases to trimming and J lost 0 bases, with 19 bases between them.

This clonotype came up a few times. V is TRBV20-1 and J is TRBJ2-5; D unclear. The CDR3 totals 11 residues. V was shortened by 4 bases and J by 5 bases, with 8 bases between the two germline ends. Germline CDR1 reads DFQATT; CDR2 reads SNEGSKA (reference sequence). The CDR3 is CSATGVETQYF. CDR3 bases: TGCAGTGCTACGGGCGTCGAGACCCAGTACTTC.

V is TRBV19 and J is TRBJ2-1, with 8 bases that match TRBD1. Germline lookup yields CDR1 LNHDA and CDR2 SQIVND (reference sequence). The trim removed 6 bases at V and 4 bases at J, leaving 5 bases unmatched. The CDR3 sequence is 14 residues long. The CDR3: CASRRDRIYNEQFF. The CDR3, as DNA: TGTGCCAGTAGGCGGGACAGGATTTACAATGAGCAGTTCTTC.

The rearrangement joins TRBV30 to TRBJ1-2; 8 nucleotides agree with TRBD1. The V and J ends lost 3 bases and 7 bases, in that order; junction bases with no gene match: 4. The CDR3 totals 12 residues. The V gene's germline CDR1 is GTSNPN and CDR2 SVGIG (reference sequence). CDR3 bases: TGTGCCTGGAGGACAGGGGTGGTTGGCTACACCTTC. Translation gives CAWRTGVVGYTF.

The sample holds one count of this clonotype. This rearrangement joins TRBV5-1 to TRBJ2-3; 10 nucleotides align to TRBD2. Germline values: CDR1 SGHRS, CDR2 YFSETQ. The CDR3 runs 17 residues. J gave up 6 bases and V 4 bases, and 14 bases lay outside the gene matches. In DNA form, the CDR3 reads TGCGCCAGCAGCCTGAGGACTAGCGGAGCGAGGATGGATACGCAGTATTTT. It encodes CASSLRTSGARMDTQYF.

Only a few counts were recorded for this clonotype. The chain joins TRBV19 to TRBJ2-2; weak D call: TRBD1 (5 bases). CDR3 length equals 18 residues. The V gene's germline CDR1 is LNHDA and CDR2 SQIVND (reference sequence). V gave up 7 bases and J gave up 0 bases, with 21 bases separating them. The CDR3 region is CASTLTGVDATNTGELFF. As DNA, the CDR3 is TGTGCCAGTACCCTCACAGGAGTGGACGCTACGAACACCGGGGAGCTGTTTTTT.

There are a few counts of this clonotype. DNA for the CDR3: TGTGCCAGCAGCTACAGCCAGGGAAAGTTTTTATTCGGCTATGGCTACACCTTC. It is translated as CASSYSQGKFLFGYGYTF. This chain uses TRBV11-2 with TRBJ1-2, with TRBD1 as a possible D gene (5 bases). The CDR3 spans 18 residues. V lost 4 bases, J lost 4 bases, and 25 bases lay in between. Per germline, CDR1 SGHAT and CDR2 FQNNGV.

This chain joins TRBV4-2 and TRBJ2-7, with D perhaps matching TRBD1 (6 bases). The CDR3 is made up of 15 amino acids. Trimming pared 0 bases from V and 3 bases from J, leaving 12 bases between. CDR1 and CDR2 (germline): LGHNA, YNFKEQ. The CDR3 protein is CASSQDGRGFYEQYF. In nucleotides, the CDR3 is TGTGCCAGCAGCCAAGACGGCAGGGGCTTCTACGAGCAGTACTTC.

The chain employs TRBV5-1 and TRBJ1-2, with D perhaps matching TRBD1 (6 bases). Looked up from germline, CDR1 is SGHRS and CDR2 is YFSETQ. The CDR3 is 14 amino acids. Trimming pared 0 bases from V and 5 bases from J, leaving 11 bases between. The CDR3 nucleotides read TGCGCCAGCAGCTTGGGGGCTGGACAGTATGGCTACACCTTC. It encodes CASSLGAGQYGYTF.

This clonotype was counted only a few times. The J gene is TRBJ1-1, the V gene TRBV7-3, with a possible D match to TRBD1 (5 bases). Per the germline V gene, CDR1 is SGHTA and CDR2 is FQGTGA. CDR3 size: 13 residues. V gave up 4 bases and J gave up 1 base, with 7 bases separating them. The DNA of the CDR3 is TGTGCCAGCAGCTCCGGGGCGAACACTGAAGCTTTCTTT. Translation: CASSSGANTEAFF.